A single sample is the source of the 2 T cell receptor beta chains below, sequenced in a study of neurological immune-mediated disorders. TCRdb called the 5' RACE reads again in MiXCR, with one record for every CDR3 protein. Of about 55,000 distinct CDR3 sequences listed, approximately 4.4% were seen once; the top ten hold 2.9%. Sample: PBMCs. These receptors originate from a man aged 50 or older with multiple sclerosis.

This clonotype was found many times. The gene calls are TRBV7-9 and TRBJ2-2, with 10 bases lining up with TRBD2. The length of the CDR3 is 16 residues. V lost 7 bases, J lost 4 bases, and 9 bases stayed unmatched. Germline CDR1 SEHNR, CDR2 FQNEAQ (reference sequence). CDR3 loop: CASTKREGSGTGELFF. The CDR3 DNA follows: TGTGCCAGCACAAAGCGGGAGGGCTCCGGCACCGGGGAGCTGTTTTTT. Variable domain in full (rest from reference TRBV7-9 and TRBJ2-2): DTGVSQNPRHKITKRGQNVTFRCDPISEHNRLYWYRQTLGQGPEFLTYFQNEAQLEKSRLLSDRFSAERPKGSFSTLEIQRTEQGDSAMYLCASTKREGSGTGELFFGEGSRLTVL.

This clonotype was detected many times. V and J are TRBV5-5 and TRBJ2-1; possible D gene TRBD2, 5 bases. V was shortened by 4 bases and J by 8 bases, with 10 bases between the two germline ends. This CDR3 is built from 12 residues. Germline CDR1 and CDR2: SGHKS and YYEKEE (reference sequence). In nucleotides, the CDR3 is TGTGCCAGCAGCGGGTTTAGCGATGAGCAGTTCTTC. Its translation: CASSGFSDEQFF.